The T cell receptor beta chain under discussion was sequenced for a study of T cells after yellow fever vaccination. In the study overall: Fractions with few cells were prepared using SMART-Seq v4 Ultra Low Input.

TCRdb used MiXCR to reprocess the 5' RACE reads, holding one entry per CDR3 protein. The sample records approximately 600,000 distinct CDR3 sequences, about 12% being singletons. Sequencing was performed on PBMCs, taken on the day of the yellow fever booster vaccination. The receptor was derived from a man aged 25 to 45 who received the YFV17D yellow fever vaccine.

In DNA, the CDR3 is TGCAGCGGCACTCGGGGCGGGGAGCTGTTTTTT. Amino acid sequence: CSGTRGGELFF. The J gene is TRBJ2-2, the V gene TRBV29-1; a weak D match, TRBD2 (5 bases). With 7 bases removed from V and 7 bases from J, the gap between germline ends came to 10 bases. Germline loops: CDR1 SQVTM, CDR2 ANQGSEA. This CDR3 has 11 residues.